These 22 T cell receptor beta chains originate from one sample sequenced in a study of CD8+ T cells in alopecia areata. It was cDNA, reverse transcribed from extracted RNA, that served as the sequencing template. TCRdb's table, derived via immunoSEQ multiplex PCR, lists solely in-frame clones and lacks some. The sample has roughly 120,000 clones; roughly two fifths are singletons. Sample: CD4+ T cells sorted from blood. The receptor source for this set is a human donor with alopecia areata.

This chain connects TRBV5-1 to TRBJ2-3; D perhaps matches TRBD1 (6 bases). The V gene's germline CDR1 is SGHRS and CDR2 YFSETQ. The ends were cut back, 4 bases at V and 1 base at J, with 16 bases in the middle. This CDR3 has 16 residues. The CDR3 DNA reads TGCGCCAGCAGCCTCCCCGGACAGTCGGGCACAGATACGCAGTATTTT. Translating it yields CASSLPGQSGTDTQYF.

This clone showed up just a few times. The genes are TRBV28 and TRBJ2-1; TRBD1 matches at 7 bases. V lost 6 bases, J lost 8 bases, and 7 bases stayed unmatched. The germline gives CDR1 MDHEN, CDR2 SYDVKM. The CDR3 extends over 13 amino acids. For the CDR3, the DNA is TGTGCCAGCAGAGAACAGGGGCCCTATGAGCAGTTCTTC. Translating it yields CASREQGPYEQFF.

The V gene is TRBV20-1, the J gene TRBJ2-7; TRBD1 is a possible D gene (6 bases). The CDR3 has 11 residues. From germline, CDR1 is DFQATT and CDR2 SNEGSKA (reference sequence). The CDR3 loop reads CIVQGPYEQYF. As DNA, the CDR3 is TGCATTGTACAGGGTCCCTACGAGCAGTACTTC.

The chain links TRBV2 to TRBJ2-2; D gene uncertain. The germline gives CDR1 SNHLY, CDR2 FYNNEI. The V end lost 2 bases, the J end lost 6 bases, and 16 bases lay between the germline ends. The CDR3 loop spans 16 amino acids. The CDR3 loop is CASSENRIVRAGELFF. As DNA, the CDR3 is TGTGCCAGCAGTGAAAATAGAATCGTCCGGGCCGGGGAGCTGTTTTTT. Full variable domain (missing parts from reference TRBV2 and TRBJ2-2): EPEVTQTPSHQVTQMGQEVILRCVPISNHLYFYWYRQILGQKVEFLVSFYNNEISEKSEIFDDQFSVERPDGSNFTLKIRSTKLEDSAMYFCASSENRIVRAGELFFGEGSRLTVL.

The V and J genes are TRBV7-2 and TRBJ1-5; unclear D gene. The V end lost 4 bases, the J end lost 3 bases, and 10 bases lay between the germline ends. Germline CDR1 and CDR2: SGHTA and FQGNSA. The CDR3 has 14 residues. DNA of the CDR3: TGTGCCAGCAGCTCCCAGATGACCAATCAGCCCCAGCATTTT. Translating gives CASSSQMTNQPQHF.

CDR3 nucleotide sequence: TGTGCCAGCAGCTTAGAAACAGGGCCGTACCAAGAGACCCAGTACTTC. This codes for CASSLETGPYQETQYF. V usage is TRBV13 and J usage is TRBJ2-5, with D maybe TRBD1 (6 bases). Germline V CDR1 and CDR2: PRHDT, FYEKMQ (reference sequence). This CDR3 region has 16 residues. Trimming left V 1 base short and J 0 bases short, with 12 bases between.

The chain has TRBV29-1 and TRBJ1-3; tentatively, D is TRBD1 (5 bases). Trimming removed 4 bases from V and 2 bases from J, with 6 bases in between. The CDR3 runs to 12 residues. From germline, CDR1 is SQVTM and CDR2 ANQGSEA. CDR3 protein: CSVAGTGNTIYF. As DNA, the CDR3 is TGCAGCGTTGCAGGGACTGGAAACACCATATATTTT.

This clone was seen a few times. The rearrangement joins TRBV14 to TRBJ2-7, with TRBD2 as a possible D gene (6 bases). Germline CDR1 and CDR2: SGHDN and FVKESK. Trimming took off 4 bases at V and 6 bases at J, with 19 bases between the two ends. This CDR3 has 15 amino acids. The CDR3 sequence: CASSPSGSRTIEQYF. The DNA of the CDR3 is TGTGCCAGCAGCCCTTCCGGGAGCAGAACCATCGAGCAGTACTTC.

This clone has a count of ten or more. The chain is built from TRBV19 and TRBJ1-2, with 7 bases identical to TRBD1. Germline V CDR1 and CDR2: LNHDA, SQIVND (reference sequence). Trimming cost V 1 base and J 3 bases; bases outside gene matches: 5. This CDR3 is 15 amino acids long. This chain's CDR3 is CASSIATGTDYGYTF. CDR3 nucleotides: TGTGCCAGTAGTATAGCGACAGGGACTGACTATGGCTACACCTTC.

The chain uses TRBV7-2 and TRBJ2-7; D gene uncertain. The CDR3 length is 12 residues. Germline CDR1 reads SGHTA; CDR2 reads FQGNSA. V lost 4 bases, J lost 2 bases, and 6 bases lay in between. For the CDR3, the DNA is TGTGCCAGCAGCTCACGAACCTACGAGCAGTACTTC. Its translation: CASSSRTYEQYF.

V and J are TRBV7-8 and TRBJ1-5; D perhaps matches TRBD1 (5 bases). This CDR3 is 13 amino acids long. The V end was cut by 1 base, the J end by 7 bases, with 8 bases between. Germline CDR1 and CDR2: SGHVS and FQNEAQ. The CDR3: CASSLDGGQPQHF. As DNA, the CDR3 is TGTGCCAGCAGCTTAGACGGGGGGCAGCCCCAGCATTTT.

This CDR3 reads CSVKGGAEQGFSGNTIYF. CDR3 coding DNA: TGCAGCGTTAAGGGAGGAGCGGAACAGGGTTTCTCTGGAAACACCATATATTTT. The chain recombines TRBV29-1 with TRBJ1-3; tentatively, D is TRBD1 (6 bases). V was cut by 5 bases and J by 0 bases, with 23 bases left in between. CDR1 SQVTM and CDR2 ANQGSEA come from the germline V gene. This CDR3 is built from 18 residues.

The chain uses TRBV2 and TRBJ2-7, with D maybe TRBD1 (6 bases). Germline CDR1 SNHLY, CDR2 FYNNEI. The CDR3 has 13 residues. V was pared by 8 bases and J by 3 bases, with 14 bases between. This chain's CDR3 is CASVGQRLYEQYF. The CDR3 DNA follows: TGTGCCAGCGTAGGACAGAGACTCTACGAGCAGTACTTC.

This rearrangement joins TRBV30 to TRBJ2-1, with 8 bases identical to TRBD1. With V trimmed by 3 bases and J by 4 bases, 8 bases remained unmatched. Germline CDR1 reads GTSNPN; CDR2 reads SVGIG (reference sequence). The CDR3 loop spans 15 amino acids. CDR3 protein: CAWSGPGTGYNEQFF. The CDR3 coding sequence is TGTGCCTGGAGCGGCCCCGGGACAGGTTACAATGAGCAGTTCTTC.

This clone was detected only once. The chain is built from TRBV11-3 and TRBJ1-1; no clear D gene. The CDR3 length is 16 residues. V dropped 7 bases and J dropped 0 bases, with 18 bases sitting between them. Germline V gives CDR1 SGHNT, CDR2 YENEEA. CDR3 coding DNA: TGTGCCAGCACCGAAACATGGAGCCCCATGAACACTGAAGCTTTCTTT. This codes for CASTETWSPMNTEAFF.

Comments on this clone: Different DNA sequences within this sample yield the same CDR3. V and J are TRBV29-1 and TRBJ1-1, with D tentatively TRBD1 (6 bases). This CDR3 comprises 13 residues. Deletions cut 3 bases from V and 0 bases from J, with 8 bases between. The germline CDR1 and CDR2 sequences are SQVTM and ANQGSEA. The CDR3 loop is CSVDRGLNTEAFF. The CDR3 DNA reads TGCAGCGTTGACAGGGGATTGAACACTGAAGCTTTCTTT. Using reference TRBV29-1 and TRBJ1-1 for the parts outside the CDR3, the full variable domain is SAVISQKPSRDICQRGTSLTIQCQVDSQVTMMFWYRQQPGQSLTLIATANQGSEATYESGFVIDKFPISRPNLTFSTLTVSNMSPEDSSIYLCSVDRGLNTEAFFGQGTRLTVV.

This clone was seen a few times. The rearrangement joins TRBV29-1 to TRBJ2-5; D perhaps matches TRBD1 (5 bases). Trimming stripped 4 bases from V and 5 bases from J, with 14 bases between. The CDR3 has 13 amino acids. Germline assignment: CDR1 SQVTM and CDR2 ANQGSEA. The DNA for the CDR3 is TGCAGCGTTGTAAGGCTAGGGGTCGAGACCCAGTACTTC. The encoded protein is CSVVRLGVETQYF.

The V and J genes are TRBV29-1 and TRBJ2-1; D may match TRBD1 or TRBD2 (6 bases each). Germline V lookup: CDR1 SQVTM, CDR2 ANQGSEA. The CDR3 consists of 14 residues. With 5 bases removed from V and 2 bases from J, the gap between germline ends came to 13 bases. DNA for the CDR3: TGCAGCGTTCGGGGGCGGATAACCTACAATGAGCAGTTCTTC. Protein: CSVRGRITYNEQFF.

In this sample, this clone turned up a few times. V gene TRBV29-1 combines with J gene TRBJ2-7, with D possibly TRBD2 on 6 matching bases. Trimming stripped 4 bases from V and 7 bases from J, with 14 bases between. CDR3 length: 12 amino acids. Germline assignment: CDR1 SQVTM and CDR2 ANQGSEA. CDR3 sequence (DNA): TGCAGCGTTGCGGGTCTTGGGGGGGAGCAGTACTTC. Translation gives CSVAGLGGEQYF.

This sequence joins TRBV30 and TRBJ2-2; 9 bases are a match to TRBD1. V was clipped by 3 bases and J by 7 bases; unmatched bases: 6. The CDR3 totals 14 residues. Germline V gene lookup returns CDR1 GTSNPN and CDR2 SVGIG (reference sequence). CDR3 nucleotide sequence: TGTGCCTGGAGGTTACAGGGGGCTGGCGGGGAGCTGTTTTTT. Translation: CAWRLQGAGGELFF.

The chain is built from TRBV29-1 and TRBJ2-5; D gene uncertain. From germline, CDR1 is SQVTM and CDR2 ANQGSEA. The CDR3 loop spans 10 amino acids. The V end lost 3 bases, the J end lost 4 bases, and 3 bases lay between the germline ends. In DNA, the CDR3 is TGCAGCGTTGACAGAGAGACCCAGTACTTC. Protein: CSVDRETQYF.

This clone was observed at least ten times. CDR3 loop: CASSLISSKETQYF. CDR3 DNA: TGTGCCAGCAGCTTAATATCGTCCAAAGAGACCCAGTACTTC. The chain is built from TRBV7-6 and TRBJ2-5; no firm D call. V dropped 2 bases and J dropped 3 bases, with 10 bases sitting between them. The germline V gene encodes CDR1 SGHVS and CDR2 FNYEAQ. This CDR3 is built from 14 residues.